This T cell receptor (beta chain) stems from a study of cytomegalovirus exposure and HLA in healthy donors. Across the study: Among about 179 million T cells, an earlier analysis found 120 million or so unique TCR beta sequences. Among the approximately 370 donors who were genotyped, about 84% fell in the genetic ancestry cluster that is associated with self-reported Caucasian donors.

Study-level findings and limits: The records held CMV serostatus as the only immune exposure information.

Donors were nominally healthy when sampled, though unrecorded immune exposures were likely. The PCR was carried out with 60 Vbeta primers and 13 Jbeta primers. Generated by immunoSEQ multiplex PCR, the TCRdb table keeps only in-frame clones and is missing some. The repertoire holds fewer than 250,000 clones, with over 70% as singletons. Comment on this clone: Antigen unknown.

Deletions cut 6 bases from V and 4 bases from J, with 13 bases between. Germline assignment: CDR1 MDHEN and CDR2 SYDVKM. The CDR3 is made up of 14 amino acids. This receptor was taken from a woman under 40 in good health and CMV-seropositive. Sequences were obtained from PBMCs. The chain uses TRBV28 and TRBJ1-3, with TRBD1 as a possible D gene (5 bases). This CDR3 is CASRGAGVGNTIYF. The CDR3, as DNA: TGTGCCAGCAGGGGAGCGGGGGTCGGAAACACCATATATTTT.